The T cell receptor (beta chain) under discussion was sequenced for a study of T cells in Graves' hyperthyroidism and ophthalmopathy. This clonotype was counted at least ten times. Its specificity is not known. Overall study findings and caveats: Clonotypes that were expanded in thyroid above 0.001 mostly appeared in blood too. The model anticipated ophthalmopathy a median approximately 6.5 months pre-onset.

RNA transcripts yielded amplified TCR beta CDR3 regions. The TCR CDR3 first-round RT-PCR relied on the HTBI primer set. Via MiXCR, TCRdb re-called the multiplex PCR reads, giving one row per CDR3 protein. This sample carries hundreds of thousands of distinct CDR3 sequences, around 15% of them seen once, and the ten largest clones take about 9.4%. The study based diagnoses on clinical symptoms, serum thyroxine and TRAb, thyroid ultrasound and orbital computed tomography. The source material was blood. The sequence came from a woman aged 18-29 years with Graves' hyperthyroidism.

The chain's CDR3 is CAWSGTGGTDTQYF. The CDR3 DNA reads as TGTGCCTGGTCCGGGACAGGGGGTACAGATACGCAGTATTTT. This chain joins TRBV30 and TRBJ2-3; TRBD1 agrees at 11 bases. CDR1 is GTSNPN and CDR2 is SVGIG in the germline V gene (reference sequence). This CDR3 spans 14 amino acids. Trimming took 5 bases from V and 3 from J; bases not matched to a gene: 4. The full variable domain, completed using reference TRBV30 and TRBJ2-3, is SQTIHQWPATLVQPVGSPLSLECTVEGTSNPNLYWYRQAAGRGLQLLFYSVGIGQISSEVPQNLSASRPQDRQFILSSKKLLLSDSGFYLCAWSGTGGTDTQYFGPGTRLTVL.